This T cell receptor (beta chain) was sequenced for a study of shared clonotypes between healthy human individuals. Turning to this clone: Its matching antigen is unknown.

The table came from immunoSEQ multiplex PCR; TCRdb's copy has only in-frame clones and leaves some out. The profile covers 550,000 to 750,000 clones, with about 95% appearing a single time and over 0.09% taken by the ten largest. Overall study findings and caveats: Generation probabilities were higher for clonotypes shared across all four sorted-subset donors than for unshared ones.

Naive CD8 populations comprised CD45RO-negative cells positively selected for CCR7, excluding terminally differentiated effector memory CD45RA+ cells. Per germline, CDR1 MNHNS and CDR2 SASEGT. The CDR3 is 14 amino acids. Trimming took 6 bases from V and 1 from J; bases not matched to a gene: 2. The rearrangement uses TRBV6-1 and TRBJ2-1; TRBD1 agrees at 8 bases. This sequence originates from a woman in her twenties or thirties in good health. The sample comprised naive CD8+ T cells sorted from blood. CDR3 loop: CASRGTGSYNEQFF. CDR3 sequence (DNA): TGTGCCAGCAGGGGGACAGGTTCCTACAATGAGCAGTTCTTC.